The sequence of this TCR beta chain was determined in a study of blood T cell repertoires in COVID-19 (dated by TCRdb to about 2020). For context, the study as a whole: Samples covering the acute and convalescent phases of COVID-19 were provided by collaborators in the United States, Italy and Spain. Where available, HLA class I and class II types were obtained from metadata supplied by the sample provider rather than from assay-based typing. Subjects who had been exposed to COVID-19, were actively infected with it, or had recovered from it provided the deeply sampled blood TCRbeta repertoires that made up the dataset. The sample metadata nearly always contained a de-identified subject ID, COVID-19 status, age in years and sex. The material from the prospective study consisted of cDNA or gDNA derived from T cells, B-cell-depleted T cells, or PBMCs. The repertoires were released in a freely available public database meant as a resource for research on the immune response to SARS-CoV-2. The samples were drawn from two sources: the first 160 participants of the ongoing ImmuneRACE study, and fewer than 1,500 subjects contributed by 6 global collaborators.

What the research found in general, with its limitations: The quantity of clinical and demographic metadata differed by source and by participant and was supplied without curation.

TCRbeta CDR3 regions were amplified from genomic DNA by means of the immunoSEQ Assay, a bias-controlled multiplex PCR. Per the authors' processing: Nucleated cell counts per sample were estimated from amplification of reference gene primers within the assay. To quantify the absolute abundance of each unique TCRbeta CDR3 rearrangement, sequence reads were collapsed and filtered. Productive Simpson clonality was computed per sample as the square root of Simpson's diversity index over productive rearrangements. Held by TCRdb, this immuneACCESS table contains in-frame sequences only and omits some clones. Under half of the omission traces to an unresolved V gene where checked; the cause of the rest is unknown. That table furnishes V, J and clone size, whereas the DNA furnished D and trimming. The sample table records 110,000 or so clones; about three quarters of these occur just once. The ten largest clones represent roughly 6% of the sample.

The collaborating institutions used their own protocols to collect whole blood in K2EDTA tubes. For TCRbeta analysis, collaborator samples were shipped as frozen whole blood, as isolated PBMCs, or as DNA extracted from either sample type. As regards this clone: This clone's antigen is unknown. There are no base qualities to consult, and no much larger clone falls within one base.

CDR1 and CDR2, per the germline V gene, are SGHAT and FQNNGV. A distance of 10 bases separates the germline ends of V and J, which lose 5 bases and 2 bases respectively. The CDR3 measures 14 amino acids from cysteine to phenylalanine. The CDR3 DNA has 42 bases and is translated from base 1. The V gene is TRBV11-2 and the J gene is TRBJ2-1, with the D segment identity uncertain. Sequencing was carried out using peripheral blood. This sequence was found in a man in his 70s with acute or convalescent COVID-19. The DNA reads TGTGCCAGCAGCCAACTATTTACCTACAATGAGCAGTTCTTC. Translation gives CASSQLFTYNEQFF.